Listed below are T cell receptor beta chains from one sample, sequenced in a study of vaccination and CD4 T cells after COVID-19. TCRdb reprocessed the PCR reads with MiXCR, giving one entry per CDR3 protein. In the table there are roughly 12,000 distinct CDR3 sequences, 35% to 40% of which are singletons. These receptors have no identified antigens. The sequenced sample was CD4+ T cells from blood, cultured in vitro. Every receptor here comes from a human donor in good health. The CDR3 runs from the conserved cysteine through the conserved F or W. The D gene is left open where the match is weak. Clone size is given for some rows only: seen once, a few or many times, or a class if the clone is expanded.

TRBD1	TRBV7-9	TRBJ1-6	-	CASSRTGGYNSPLHF	TGTGCCAGCAGCCGGACAGGGGGCTATAATTCACCCCTCCACTTT
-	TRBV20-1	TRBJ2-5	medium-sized	CSARDPGTGRPETQYF	TGCAGTGCTAGAGACCCAGGGACGGGCCGTCCGGAGACCCAGTACTTC
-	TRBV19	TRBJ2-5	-	CASSIPSTANQETQYF	TGTGCCAGTAGTATCCCGAGTACAGCAAACCAAGAGACCCAGTACTTC
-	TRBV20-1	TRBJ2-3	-	CSASSGSTDTQYF	TGCAGTGCTAGCTCGGGGAGCACAGATACGCAGTATTTT
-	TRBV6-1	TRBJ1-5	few	CASSRESGQPQHF	TGTGCCAGCAGTCGAGAGTCAGGTCAGCCCCAGCATTTT
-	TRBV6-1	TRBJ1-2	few	CASSTLTVNGYTF	TGTGCCAGCAGTACGCTGACAGTGAATGGCTACACCTTC
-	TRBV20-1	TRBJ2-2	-	CSAREGGGELFF	TGCAGTGCTAGAGAAGGAGGCGGGGAGCTGTTTTTT
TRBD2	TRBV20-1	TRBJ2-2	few	CSARGGTTSTGELFF	TGCAGTGCTAGAGGAGGGACTACGTCAACCGGGGAGCTGTTTTTT
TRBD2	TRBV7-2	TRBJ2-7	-	CASSLRSSFSGDSYEQYF	TGTGCCAGCAGCTTAAGGAGTAGTTTTAGCGGGGACTCCTACGAGCAGTACTTC
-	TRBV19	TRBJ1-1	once	CASSIAPNTEAFF	TGTGCCAGTAGTATAGCCCCGAACACTGAAGCTTTCTTT
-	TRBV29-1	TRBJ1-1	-	CSALGGAMNTEAFF	TGCAGCGCCCTAGGGGGGGCAATGAACACTGAAGCTTTCTTT
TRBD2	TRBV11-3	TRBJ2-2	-	CASSVRLAGNTGELFF	TGTGCCAGCAGCGTCAGACTAGCGGGTAACACCGGGGAGCTGTTTTTT
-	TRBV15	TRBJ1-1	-	CATSREMNTEAFF	TGTGCCACCAGCAGAGAGATGAACACTGAAGCTTTCTTT
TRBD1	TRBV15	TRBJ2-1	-	CATSRETGTDYRGEQFF	TGTGCCACCAGCAGAGAAACCGGGACAGACTATCGGGGTGAGCAGTTCTTC
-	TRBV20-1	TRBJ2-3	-	CSARVPADTQYF	TGCAGTGCTAGAGTCCCGGCAGATACGCAGTATTTT
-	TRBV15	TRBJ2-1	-	CATSKLQDNYNEQFF	TGTGCCACCAGCAAGTTACAGGACAACTACAATGAGCAGTTCTTC
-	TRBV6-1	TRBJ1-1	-	CASRGTLNTEAFF	TGTGCCAGCAGGGGGACGTTGAACACTGAAGCTTTCTTT
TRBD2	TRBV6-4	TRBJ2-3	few	CASSEGGSGTDTQYF	TGTGCCAGCAGTGAAGGCGGGAGCGGCACAGATACGCAGTATTTT
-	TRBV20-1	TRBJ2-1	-	CSAVLGAGIHNEQFF	TGCAGTGCTGTCCTGGGGGCGGGAATACACAATGAGCAGTTCTTC
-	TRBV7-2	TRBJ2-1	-	CASSLVTVYNEQFF	TGTGCCAGCAGCTTAGTTACAGTATACAATGAGCAGTTCTTC
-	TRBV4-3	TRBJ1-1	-	CASSQGAWGVNTEAFF	TGCGCCAGCAGCCAAGGGGCGTGGGGGGTGAACACTGAAGCTTTCTTT
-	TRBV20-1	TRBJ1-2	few	CSPPTGTGNYGYTF	TGCAGTCCACCCACCGGGACGGGTAACTATGGCTACACCTTC
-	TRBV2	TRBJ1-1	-	CASRQFLGNTEAFF	TGTGCCAGCAGGCAATTTCTGGGGAACACTGAAGCTTTCTTT
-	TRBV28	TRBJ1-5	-	CASSLLDPAGNQPQHF	TGTGCCAGCAGTTTACTGGACCCGGCGGGCAATCAGCCCCAGCATTTT
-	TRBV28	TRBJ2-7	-	CASSTPPRLPLYEQYF	TGTGCCAGCAGTACCCCACCCCGACTACCGCTCTACGAGCAGTACTTC
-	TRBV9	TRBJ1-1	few	CASSAGNLNTEAFF	TGTGCCAGCAGCGCCGGGAACCTGAACACTGAAGCTTTCTTT
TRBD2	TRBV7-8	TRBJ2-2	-	CASSLRALAGGPPGELFF	TGTGCCAGCAGCCTTAGGGCATTAGCGGGAGGGCCGCCCGGGGAGCTGTTTTTT
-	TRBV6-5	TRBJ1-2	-	CASSYSPDRNYGYTF	TGTGCCAGCAGTTACTCTCCGGACCGTAACTATGGCTACACCTTC
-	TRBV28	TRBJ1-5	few	CASSVQNWSNQPQHF	TGTGCCAGCAGTGTACAGAATTGGAGCAATCAGCCCCAGCATTTT
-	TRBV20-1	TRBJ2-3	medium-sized	CSARVASTDTQYF	TGCAGTGCTAGAGTGGCTTCCACAGATACGCAGTATTTT
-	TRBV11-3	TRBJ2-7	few	CASSLESVSEQYF	TGTGCCAGCAGCTTAGAAAGCGTGTCCGAGCAGTACTTC
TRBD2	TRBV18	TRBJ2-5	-	CASSPTRAGVEETQYF	TGTGCCAGCTCACCAACTCGAGCGGGAGTAGAAGAGACCCAGTACTTC
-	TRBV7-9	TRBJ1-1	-	CASSSGTATEAFF	TGTGCCAGCAGCTCCGGGACGGCGACTGAAGCTTTCTTT
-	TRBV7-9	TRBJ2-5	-	CASGRGALKQETQYF	TGTGCCAGCGGACGGGGAGCTCTGAAGCAAGAGACCCAGTACTTC
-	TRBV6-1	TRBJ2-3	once	CASSEGGRRTDTQYF	TGTGCCAGCAGTGAAGGTGGGAGACGAACAGATACGCAGTATTTT
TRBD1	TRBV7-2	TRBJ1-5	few	CASSLVTGGGQPQHF	TGTGCCAGCAGCTTAGTTACAGGGGGGGGCCAGCCCCAGCATTTT
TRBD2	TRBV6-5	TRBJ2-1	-	CASSYGWGGRADEQFF	TGTGCCAGCAGTTACGGGTGGGGCGGGAGGGCCGATGAGCAGTTCTTC
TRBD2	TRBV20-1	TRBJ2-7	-	CSARDPAGVGNEQYF	TGCAGTGCTAGAGATCCTGCGGGAGTCGGCAACGAGCAGTACTTC
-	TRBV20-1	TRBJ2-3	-	CSARVGSSLVTDTQYF	TGCAGTGCTAGAGTAGGGTCATCCCTTGTCACAGATACGCAGTATTTT
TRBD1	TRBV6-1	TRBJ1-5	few	CASSPQGGGQPQHF	TGTGCCAGCAGCCCACAGGGGGGCGGCCAGCCCCAGCATTTT
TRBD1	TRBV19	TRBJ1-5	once	CASSIQGQGGQPQHF	TGTGCCAGTAGTATACAGGGACAGGGTGGCCAGCCCCAGCATTTT
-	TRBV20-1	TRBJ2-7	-	CSATRLAETREQYF	TGCAGTGCTACCAGACTGGCGGAGACGAGGGAGCAGTACTTC
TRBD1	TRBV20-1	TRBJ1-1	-	CSARTGVGSTEAFF	TGCAGTGCTAGGACAGGGGTGGGTTCCACTGAAGCTTTCTTT
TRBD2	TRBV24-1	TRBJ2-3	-	CATSDPELAGGTDTQYF	TGTGCCACCAGTGACCCCGAACTAGCGGGGGGTACAGATACGCAGTATTTT
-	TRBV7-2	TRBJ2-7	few	CASSWWPKGAYEQYF	TGTGCCAGCAGCTGGTGGCCAAAGGGGGCCTACGAGCAGTACTTC
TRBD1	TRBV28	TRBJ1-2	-	CASSRDRAGYTF	TGTGCCAGCAGTCGGGACAGGGCGGGCTACACCTTC
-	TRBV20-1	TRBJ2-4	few	CSVRVGAKNIQYF	TGCAGTGTAAGGGTAGGAGCCAAAAACATTCAGTACTTC
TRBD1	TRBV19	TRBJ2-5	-	CASSIGQGGTQYF	TGTGCCAGTAGTATCGGACAGGGAGGGACCCAGTACTTC
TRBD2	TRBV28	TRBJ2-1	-	CASSRQGWKGTSHNEQFF	TGTGCCAGCAGCCGACAGGGCTGGAAGGGGACTAGCCACAATGAGCAGTTCTTC
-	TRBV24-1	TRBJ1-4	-	CATSVSPAAGEGEKLFF	TGTGCCACCAGTGTCTCCCCCGCGGCAGGGGAAGGTGAAAAACTGTTTTTT
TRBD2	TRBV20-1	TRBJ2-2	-	CSARDPVRLAGVNTGELFF	TGCAGTGCTAGAGATCCCGTGAGACTAGCGGGAGTTAACACCGGGGAGCTGTTTTTT
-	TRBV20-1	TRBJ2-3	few	CSADHAKRSTDTQYF	TGCAGTGCTGATCACGCCAAACGCAGCACAGATACGCAGTATTTT
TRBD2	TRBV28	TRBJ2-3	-	CASSSRSGRADTQYF	TGTGCCAGCAGTTCGCGTAGCGGGAGGGCAGATACGCAGTATTTT
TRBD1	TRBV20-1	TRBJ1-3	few	CSAEIGGSGNTIYF	TGCAGTGCTGAGATAGGGGGCTCGGGAAACACCATATATTTT
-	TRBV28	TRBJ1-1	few	CASSSLTGMNTEAFF	TGTGCCAGCAGTTCCTTGACAGGAATGAACACTGAAGCTTTCTTT